This T cell receptor (beta chain) appears in the sequencing data of a study of blood T cell repertoires in COVID-19. Study background: The United States, Italy and Spain were the sources of the acute and convalescent COVID-19 samples.

Germline CDR1 is SGHDT and CDR2 is YYEEEE. This CDR3 spans 17 amino acids. V dropped 3 bases and J dropped 0; count of bases not matched to a gene: 10. Data came from immunoSEQ multiplex PCR; TCRdb stores just in-frame clones and leaves some out. The data show under 150,000 clones, 70% to 90% seen once. The Seattle patients joined while their infection was active and were tracked longitudinally afterward. The TCR sequence derives from an older woman with COVID-19, enrolled during active disease. This rearrangement joins TRBV5-6 to TRBJ1-1, with TRBD1 identical over 8 bases. Sequencing was performed on peripheral blood. The chain's CDR3 is CASSSGPWTGMNTEAFF. The CDR3, as DNA: TGTGCCAGCAGCTCTGGCCCCTGGACAGGGATGAACACTGAAGCTTTCTTT.